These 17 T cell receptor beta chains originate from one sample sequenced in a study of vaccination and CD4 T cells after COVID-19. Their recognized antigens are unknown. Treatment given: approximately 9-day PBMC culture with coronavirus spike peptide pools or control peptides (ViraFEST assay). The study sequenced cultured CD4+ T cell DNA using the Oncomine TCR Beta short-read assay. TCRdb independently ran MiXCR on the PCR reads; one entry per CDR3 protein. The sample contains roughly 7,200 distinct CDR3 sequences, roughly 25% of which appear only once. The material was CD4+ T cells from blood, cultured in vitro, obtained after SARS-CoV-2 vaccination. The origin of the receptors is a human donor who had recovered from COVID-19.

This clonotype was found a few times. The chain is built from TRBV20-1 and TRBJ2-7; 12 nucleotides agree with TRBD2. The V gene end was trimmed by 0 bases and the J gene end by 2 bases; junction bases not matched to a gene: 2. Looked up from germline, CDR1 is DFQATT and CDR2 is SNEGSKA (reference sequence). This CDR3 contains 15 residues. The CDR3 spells CSARDLAGGPYEQYF. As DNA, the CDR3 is TGCAGTGCTAGAGATCTAGCGGGAGGGCCCTACGAGCAGTACTTC.

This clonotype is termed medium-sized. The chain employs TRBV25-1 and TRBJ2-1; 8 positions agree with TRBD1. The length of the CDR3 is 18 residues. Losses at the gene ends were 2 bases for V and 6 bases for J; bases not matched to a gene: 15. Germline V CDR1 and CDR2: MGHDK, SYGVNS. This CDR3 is CASSEVGQGLLWGNEQFF. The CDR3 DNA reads TGTGCCAGCAGTGAAGTTGGACAGGGTTTGTTGTGGGGCAATGAGCAGTTCTTC. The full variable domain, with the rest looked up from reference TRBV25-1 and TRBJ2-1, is EADIYQTPRYLVIGTGKKITLECSQTMGHDKMYWYQQDPGMELHLIHYSYGVNSTEKGDLSSESTVSRIRTEHFPLTLESARPSHTSQYLCASSEVGQGLLWGNEQFFGPGTRLTVL.

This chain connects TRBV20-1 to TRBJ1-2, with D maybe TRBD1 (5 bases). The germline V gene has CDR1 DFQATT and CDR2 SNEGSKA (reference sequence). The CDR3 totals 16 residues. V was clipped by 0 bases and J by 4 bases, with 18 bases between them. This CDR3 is CSAREPRGNLGYGYTF. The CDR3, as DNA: TGCAGTGCTAGAGAGCCAAGGGGTAATTTGGGCTATGGCTACACCTTC.

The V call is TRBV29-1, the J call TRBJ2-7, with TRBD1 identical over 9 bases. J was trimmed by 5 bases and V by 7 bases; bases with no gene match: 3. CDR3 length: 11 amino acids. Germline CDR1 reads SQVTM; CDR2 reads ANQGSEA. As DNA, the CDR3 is TGCAGCGCCCGGACAGGGGACGAGCAGTACTTC. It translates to CSARTGDEQYF.

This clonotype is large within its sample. The CDR3 nucleotides read TGCAGTGCTAGAGGGGGCACGGTGGGCGATGGCTACACCTTC. Protein sequence: CSARGGTVGDGYTF. V and J are TRBV20-1 and TRBJ1-2, with D possibly being TRBD1 (5 bases). V was trimmed by 1 base and J by 6 bases, leaving 15 bases between them. Looked up from germline, CDR1 is DFQATT and CDR2 is SNEGSKA (reference sequence). The CDR3 is 14 residues long.

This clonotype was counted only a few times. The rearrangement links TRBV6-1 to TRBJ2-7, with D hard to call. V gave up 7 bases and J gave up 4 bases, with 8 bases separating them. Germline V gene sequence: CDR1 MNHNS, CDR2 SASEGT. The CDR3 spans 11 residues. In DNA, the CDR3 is TGTGCCAGCACTGTCGGGTACGAGCAGTACTTC. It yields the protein CASTVGYEQYF.

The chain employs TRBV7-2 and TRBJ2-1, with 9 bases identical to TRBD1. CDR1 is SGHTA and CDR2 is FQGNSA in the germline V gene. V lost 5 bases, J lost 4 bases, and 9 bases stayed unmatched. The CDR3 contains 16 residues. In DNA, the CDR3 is TGTGCCAGCAGCCTAAGACAGGGGGAAGGATACAATGAGCAGTTCTTC. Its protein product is CASSLRQGEGYNEQFF.

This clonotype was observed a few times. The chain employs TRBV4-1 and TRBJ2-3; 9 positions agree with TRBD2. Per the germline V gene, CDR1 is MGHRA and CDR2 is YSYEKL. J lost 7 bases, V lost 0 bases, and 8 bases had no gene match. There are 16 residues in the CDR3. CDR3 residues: CASSQEGWTSANTQYF. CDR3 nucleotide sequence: TGCGCCAGCAGCCAAGAAGGCTGGACTAGCGCGAATACGCAGTATTTT.

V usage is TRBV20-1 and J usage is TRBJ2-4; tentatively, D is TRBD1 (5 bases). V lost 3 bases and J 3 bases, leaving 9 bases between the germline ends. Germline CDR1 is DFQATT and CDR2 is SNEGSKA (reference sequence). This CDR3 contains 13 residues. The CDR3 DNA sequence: TGCAGTGCTAGCGAGCAGGGCAAAAACATTCAGTACTTC. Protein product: CSASEQGKNIQYF.

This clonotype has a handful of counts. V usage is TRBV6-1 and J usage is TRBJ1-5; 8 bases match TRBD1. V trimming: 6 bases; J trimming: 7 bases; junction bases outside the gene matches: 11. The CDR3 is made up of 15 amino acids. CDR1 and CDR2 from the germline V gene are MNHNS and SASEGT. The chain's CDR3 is CASSPSGGFGQPQHF. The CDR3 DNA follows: TGTGCCAGCAGCCCCTCAGGGGGCTTTGGGCAGCCCCAGCATTTT.

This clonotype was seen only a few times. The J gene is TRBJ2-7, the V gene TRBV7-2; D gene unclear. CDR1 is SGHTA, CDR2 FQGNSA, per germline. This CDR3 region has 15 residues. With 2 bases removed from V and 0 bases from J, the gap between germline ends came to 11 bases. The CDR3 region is CASSLSLGFSYEQYF. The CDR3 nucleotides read TGTGCCAGCAGCTTATCCTTAGGATTCTCCTACGAGCAGTACTTC. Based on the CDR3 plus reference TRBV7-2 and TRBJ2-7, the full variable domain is GAGVSQSPSNKVTEKGKDVELRCDPISGHTALYWYRQSLGQGLEFLIYFQGNSAPDKSGLPSDRFSAERTGGSVSTLTIQRTQQEDSAVYLCASSLSLGFSYEQYFGPGTRLTVT.

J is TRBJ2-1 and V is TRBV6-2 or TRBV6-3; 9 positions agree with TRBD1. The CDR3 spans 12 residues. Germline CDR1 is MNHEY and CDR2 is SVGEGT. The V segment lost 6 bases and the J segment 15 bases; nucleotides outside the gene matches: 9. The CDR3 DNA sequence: TGTGCCAGCAGGGACAGGGGTGTATCTAGGTTCTTC. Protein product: CASRDRGVSRFF.

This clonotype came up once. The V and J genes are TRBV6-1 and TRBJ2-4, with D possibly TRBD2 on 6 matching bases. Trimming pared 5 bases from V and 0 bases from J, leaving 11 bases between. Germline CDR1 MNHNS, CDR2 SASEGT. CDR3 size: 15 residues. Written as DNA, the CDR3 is TGTGCCAGCAGTAGGGACTTAGGAGCCAAAAACATTCAGTACTTC. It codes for CASSRDLGAKNIQYF.

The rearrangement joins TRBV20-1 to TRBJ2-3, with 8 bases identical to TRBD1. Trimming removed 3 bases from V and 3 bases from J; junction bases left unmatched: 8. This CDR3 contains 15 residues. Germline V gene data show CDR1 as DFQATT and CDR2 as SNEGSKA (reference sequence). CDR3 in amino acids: CSARGWTGLTDTQYF. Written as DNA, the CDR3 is TGCAGTGCTAGGGGTTGGACAGGGCTAACAGATACGCAGTATTTT.

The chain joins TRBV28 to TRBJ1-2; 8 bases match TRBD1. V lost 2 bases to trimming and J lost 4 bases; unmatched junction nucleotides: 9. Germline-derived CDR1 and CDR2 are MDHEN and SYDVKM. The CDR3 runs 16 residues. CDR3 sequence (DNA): TGTGCCAGCAGTTTACCTCCCGGACAGGGAGTCTATGGCTACACCTTC. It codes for CASSLPPGQGVYGYTF.

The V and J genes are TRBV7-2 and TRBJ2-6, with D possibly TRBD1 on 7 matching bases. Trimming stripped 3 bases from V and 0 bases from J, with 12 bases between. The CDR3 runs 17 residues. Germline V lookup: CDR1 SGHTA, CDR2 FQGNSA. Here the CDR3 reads CASSLTGRTSGANVLTF. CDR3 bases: TGTGCCAGCAGCTTGACAGGGAGGACCTCTGGGGCCAACGTCCTGACTTTC.

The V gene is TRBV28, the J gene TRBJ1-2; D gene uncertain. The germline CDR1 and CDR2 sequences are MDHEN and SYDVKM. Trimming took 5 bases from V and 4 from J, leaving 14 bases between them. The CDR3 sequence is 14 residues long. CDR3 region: CASSLARELYGYTF. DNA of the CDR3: TGTGCCAGCAGTCTCGCCCGGGAGCTCTATGGCTACACCTTC.